These 27 T cell receptor beta chains were sequenced from one sample in a study of regulatory T cells in long-lasting Graves disease. Time point: newly diagnosed GD, antithyroid drugs for less than 3 months. With RNA extracted from PBMCs as input, the TCR library was made. Library construction for TCR beta used iRepertoire HTBI primers and Arm-PCR of CDR3 regions. TCRdb used MiXCR to reprocess the multiplex PCR reads, holding one entry per CDR3 protein. This sample yields hundreds of thousands of distinct CDR3 sequences, of which 13% are seen a single time; 10% belongs to the top ten. A further study also used this sample, focusing on T cells in Graves' hyperthyroidism and ophthalmopathy.

The sample here was peripheral blood mononuclear cells (PBMCs), taken at new diagnosis, from a patient treated with antithyroid drugs. The receptors come from a man aged 30 to 39 with Graves disease.

This clonotype was counted at least ten times. CDR3 coding DNA: TGCGCCAGCAGCACCCCGGCCGGGGGCGAGCAGTACTTC. It encodes CASSTPAGGEQYF. The gene calls are TRBV5-1 and TRBJ2-7, with D perhaps TRBD2 (6 bases). Between the trimmed V and J ends, which lost 4 bases and 6 bases, there was a span of 14 bases. CDR1 and CDR2 (germline): SGHRS, YFSETQ. This CDR3 comprises 13 residues.

In its sample, this clonotype was seen once. The V gene is TRBV14, the J gene TRBJ2-1; TRBD2 aligns across 11 bases. This CDR3 is 19 amino acids long. Germline assignment: CDR1 SGHDN and CDR2 FVKESK. V shed 1 base and J 5 bases; nucleotides not matched to a gene: 13. The chain's CDR3 is CASSQVYSGRARGHNEQFF. The CDR3 bases are TGTGCCAGCAGCCAAGTATATAGCGGGAGGGCCCGGGGGCACAATGAGCAGTTCTTC.

Ten or more counts support this clonotype. V is TRBV12-3 or TRBV12-4 and J is TRBJ2-5; the D is unclear. The CDR3 length is 12 residues. V lost 6 bases, J lost 5 bases, and 10 bases lay in between. CDR3 sequence: CASSPFAETQYF. The CDR3 coding sequence is TGTGCCAGCAGCCCCTTCGCGGAGACCCAGTACTTC.

This clonotype occurred many times. V gene TRBV18 combines with J gene TRBJ2-7; TRBD1 matches 9 bases. There are 12 residues in the CDR3. Germline assignment: CDR1 KGHSH and CDR2 LQKENI. J gave up 6 bases and V 5 bases, and 2 bases lay outside the gene matches. CDR3 DNA sequence: TGTGCCAGCTCATCGACAGGGGGCGAGCAGTACTTC. Protein product: CASSSTGGEQYF. Supplemented by reference TRBV18 and TRBJ2-7, the full variable domain reads NAGVMQNPRHLVRRRGQEARLRCSPMKGHSHVYWYRQLPEEGLKFMVYLQKENIIDESGMPKERFSAEFPKEGPSILRIQQVVRGDSAAYFCASSSTGGEQYFGPGTRLTVT.

This clonotype was picked up a small number of times. One junction end disagrees with the germline gene, perhaps due to a read error. The chain uses TRBV27 and TRBJ2-2; TRBD2 agrees at 11 bases. The CDR3 covers 16 residues. Germline V gene lookup returns CDR1 MNHEY and CDR2 SMNVEV (reference sequence). DNA for the CDR3: TGTGCCAACAGTTCCCCGACTAGCGGGATTTTCGGGGAGCTGTTTTTT. Translation: CANSSPTSGIFGELFF.

This clonotype has a count of ten or more. The CDR3 region has the DNA TGCAGTGCTAGAGATGCCGGGACGGGTCAGCCCCAGCATTTT. It yields the protein CSARDAGTGQPQHF. V gene TRBV20-1 combines with J gene TRBJ1-5; maybe TRBD1 (5 bases). Germline CDR1 reads DFQATT; CDR2 reads SNEGSKA (reference sequence). Trimming left V 0 bases short and J 6 bases short, with 12 bases between. The CDR3 is made up of 14 amino acids.

The V and J genes are TRBV9 and TRBJ1-1; no firm D call. The CDR3 extends over 15 amino acids. Trimming took off 0 bases at V and 0 bases at J, with 9 bases between the two ends. From germline, CDR1 is SGDLS and CDR2 YYNGEE. CDR3: CASSVVGVLNTEAFF. For the CDR3, the DNA is TGTGCCAGCAGCGTAGTTGGTGTATTGAACACTGAAGCTTTCTTT.

In this sample, this clonotype turned up a few times. V usage is TRBV11-2 and J usage is TRBJ2-7, with 8 nucleotides matching TRBD1. Per germline, CDR1 SGHAT and CDR2 FQNNGV. The J segment lost 4 bases and the V segment lost 5 bases, leaving 10 bases of the junction unmatched. This CDR3 spans 15 amino acids. Written as DNA, the CDR3 is TGTGCCAGCAGCATGGCCGGGACAGGTTCGTACGAGCAGTACTTC. Its protein product is CASSMAGTGSYEQYF.

The chain uses TRBV4-2 and TRBJ2-3; the D is unclear. The ends were cut back, 0 bases at V and 0 bases at J, with 7 bases in the middle. Germline V CDR1 and CDR2: LGHNA, YNFKEQ. CDR3 size: 15 residues. The CDR3 loop reads CASSQDTVSTDTQYF. For the CDR3, the DNA is TGTGCCAGCAGCCAAGATACCGTAAGCACAGATACGCAGTATTTT.

This clonotype was seen more than once but under ten times. V gene TRBV14 combines with J gene TRBJ1-5; TRBD1 is a possible D gene (6 bases). The CDR3 is made up of 22 amino acids. From germline, CDR1 is SGHDN and CDR2 FVKESK. V was clipped by 3 bases and J by 5 bases, with 35 bases between them. The CDR3 here is CASSHVIRGGRLRGPLDQPQHF. The CDR3 nucleotides are TGTGCCAGCAGCCATGTTATCCGAGGTGGGAGGTTACGGGGGCCGCTCGATCAGCCCCAGCATTTT.

In its sample, this clonotype was seen a few times. The CDR3 nucleotides read TGTGCCAGCAGCTGCAGGACCCTCTCCTACGAGCAGTACTTC. Translated, it gives CASSCRTLSYEQYF. The genes are TRBV5-4 and TRBJ2-7, with D hard to call. V dropped 3 bases and J dropped 0 bases, with 10 bases sitting between them. Looked up from germline, CDR1 is SGHNT and CDR2 is YYREEE (reference sequence). CDR3 length: 14 amino acids. The complete variable domain, with remaining parts taken from reference TRBV5-4 and TRBJ2-7, reads ETGVTQSPTHLIKTRGQQVTLRCSSQSGHNTVSWYQQALGQGPQFIFQYYREEENGRGNFPPRFSGLQFPNYSSELNVNALELDDSALYLCASSCRTLSYEQYFGPGTRLTVT.

The genes are TRBV5-1 and TRBJ1-2; tentative D call: TRBD1 (5 bases). Trimming stripped 4 bases from V and 3 bases from J, with 13 bases between. CDR1 is SGHRS, CDR2 YFSETQ, per germline. The CDR3 length is 14 residues. This chain's CDR3 is CASSGPQGDYGYTF. The DNA of the CDR3 is TGCGCCAGCAGCGGGCCCCAGGGTGACTATGGCTACACCTTC. Using reference TRBV5-1 and TRBJ1-2 for the parts outside the CDR3, the full variable domain is KAGVTQTPRYLIKTRGQQVTLSCSPISGHRSVSWYQQTPGQGLQFLFEYFSETQRNKGNFPGRFSGRQFSNSRSEMNVSTLELGDSALYLCASSGPQGDYGYTFGSGTRLTVV.

As regards this clonotype: This clone may be a read error of a much larger clone one base away. The rearrangement links TRBV30 to TRBJ2-7; D might be TRBD2 (6 bases). This CDR3 comprises 13 residues. Germline CDR1 is GTSNPN and CDR2 is SVGIG (reference sequence). V lost 4 bases and J lost 4, with 14 bases in between. CDR3: CAWTSESTYEQYF. In DNA, the CDR3 is TGTGCCTGGACTAGCGAGAGTACTTACGAGCAGTACTTC. The whole variable domain, remainder taken from reference TRBV30 and TRBJ2-7, is SQTIHQWPATLVQPVGSPLSLECTVEGTSNPNLYWYRQAAGRGLQLLFYSVGIGQISSEVPQNLSASRPQDRQFILSSKKLLLSDSGFYLCAWTSESTYEQYFGPGTRLTVT.

This clonotype was seen a few times. V and J are TRBV6-1 and TRBJ2-6; 10 nucleotides align to TRBD1. Germline values: CDR1 MNHNS, CDR2 SASEGT. V was clipped by 6 bases and J by 1 base; unmatched bases: 6. CDR3 length equals 17 residues. CDR3 sequence reads: CASRGQGGWSGANVLTF. The CDR3 DNA reads TGTGCCAGCAGAGGACAGGGGGGTTGGTCTGGGGCCAACGTCCTGACTTTC.

At least ten counts were recorded for this clonotype. The rearrangement links TRBV29-1 to TRBJ2-1; D unresolved. CDR1 SQVTM and CDR2 ANQGSEA come from the germline V gene. There are 11 residues in the CDR3. Trimming took 3 bases from V and 5 from J, leaving 5 bases between them. The CDR3 sequence: CSVDRNNEQFF. CDR3 in DNA: TGCAGCGTTGACAGGAACAATGAGCAGTTCTTC.

This clonotype was found a few times. The rearrangement joins TRBV5-1 to TRBJ1-1; D is unresolved. Trimming took off 0 bases at V and 5 bases at J, with 14 bases between the two ends. Germline CDR1 is SGHRS and CDR2 is YFSETQ. The CDR3 sequence is 15 residues long. CDR3 in amino acids: CASSLADEGRTEAFF. The CDR3, as DNA: TGCGCCAGCAGCTTGGCCGATGAGGGAAGAACTGAAGCTTTCTTT.

This clonotype was observed at least ten times. CDR3 coding DNA: TGTGCCAGCAGTTACTCCAGGGCAGCCTTTCATCAGTTCTTC. This codes for CASSYSRAAFHQFF. The genes are TRBV6-5 and TRBJ2-1, with D perhaps matching TRBD1 (5 bases). There are 14 residues in the CDR3. V gave up 0 bases and J gave up 13 bases, with 16 bases separating them. Per germline, CDR1 MNHEY and CDR2 SVGAGI.

This clonotype was observed a few times. The CDR3: CASLRAPGELFF. Here the CDR3 DNA reads TGTGCCAGCTTGAGGGCGCCCGGGGAGCTGTTTTTT. This chain links TRBV2 with TRBJ2-2; tentative D call: TRBD2 (5 bases). The CDR3 has 12 residues. The germline gives CDR1 SNHLY, CDR2 FYNNEI. The V end was cut by 8 bases, the J end by 6 bases, with 10 bases between.

The chain links TRBV10-2 to TRBJ2-1; unclear D gene. CDR1 is WSHSY, CDR2 SAAADI, per germline. V was clipped by 3 bases and J by 8 bases, with 17 bases between them. CDR3 size: 15 residues. The CDR3 sequence is CASSETKLVLDEQFF. CDR3 DNA: TGCGCCAGCAGTGAAACAAAACTGGTGCTAGATGAGCAGTTCTTC.

This clonotype was counted at least ten times. The chain links TRBV20-1 to TRBJ2-7; 11 bases agree with TRBD2. V was pared by 5 bases and J by 4 bases, with 4 bases of the junction left unmatched. The V gene's germline CDR1 is DFQATT and CDR2 SNEGSKA (reference sequence). This CDR3 contains 13 residues. The DNA of the CDR3 is TGCAGTGCTTATCTAGCGGGAGGTTACGAGCAGTACTTC. It codes for CSAYLAGGYEQYF.

This clonotype turned up a few times. V is TRBV5-5 and J is TRBJ2-7, with TRBD1 matching over 7 bases. Unmatched junction bases numbered 13, after V lost 4 bases and J lost 3 bases. The CDR3 spans 16 residues. The germline V gene has CDR1 SGHKS and CDR2 YYEKEE (reference sequence). The CDR3 spells CASSLDSDRLLYEQYF. The CDR3 DNA reads as TGTGCCAGCAGCCTGGATTCGGACAGGCTACTCTACGAGCAGTACTTC.

On this clonotype itself: Being one base from a much bigger clone, this may be a read error. The J gene is TRBJ2-5, the V gene TRBV12-3 or TRBV12-4; 10 bases fit TRBD1. The V gene end was trimmed by 5 bases and the J gene end by 6 bases; junction bases not matched to a gene: 6. The CDR3 consists of 14 residues. The DNA for the CDR3 is TGTGCCAGCAGTCGGACAGGGGGTGCTAAGACCCAGTACTTC. It is translated as CASSRTGGAKTQYF.

V and J are TRBV6-2 or TRBV6-3 and TRBJ2-7; D gene unclear. The germline V gene has CDR1 MNHEY and CDR2 SVGEGT. This CDR3 contains 14 residues. The V gene lost 7 bases and the J gene lost 2 bases, with 15 bases spanning the gap. CDR3 in amino acids: CASTLVNQAYEQYF. The CDR3 nucleotides read TGTGCCAGCACCCTGGTCAATCAAGCCTACGAGCAGTACTTC.

In its sample, this clonotype was seen many times. The rearrangement uses TRBV20-1 and TRBJ2-5; D is perhaps TRBD1 (6 bases). Looked up from germline, CDR1 is DFQATT and CDR2 is SNEGSKA (reference sequence). Trimming took 3 bases from V and 2 from J, leaving 7 bases between them. The CDR3 has 12 amino acids. The CDR3 region is CSARDRQETQYF. The CDR3 DNA follows: TGCAGTGCTAGGGACAGACAAGAGACCCAGTACTTC.

Concerning this clonotype: Being one base from a much bigger clone, this may be a read error. This CDR3 reads CSAPSPSGDRDNEQFF. CDR3 bases: TGCAGTGCTCCGAGTCCCTCGGGAGATCGTGACAATGAGCAGTTCTTC. V usage is TRBV20-1 and J usage is TRBJ2-1; a weak D match, TRBD2 (6 bases). CDR1 and CDR2 (germline): DFQATT, SNEGSKA (reference sequence). Trimming cost V 5 bases and J 5 bases, with 22 bases left between them. The CDR3 is 16 amino acids.

This clonotype has a handful of counts. The V gene is TRBV27, the J gene TRBJ1-5; TRBD1 might be the D (5 bases). From germline, CDR1 is MNHEY and CDR2 SMNVEV (reference sequence). The CDR3 spans 15 residues. The V end was cut by 6 bases, the J end by 4 bases, with 16 bases between. CDR3 coding DNA: TGTGCCAGCAGGTCATTGACAGTCGAGAATCAGCCCCAGCATTTT. Residues: CASRSLTVENQPQHF.

This sequence joins TRBV10-1 and TRBJ2-4; 9 bases are a match to TRBD2. In germline, CDR1 is WNHNN, CDR2 SYGVQD (reference sequence). Unmatched junction bases numbered 10, after V lost 2 bases and J lost 8 bases. The CDR3 is 16 amino acids. The CDR3 sequence: CASSEVRASGTDIQYF. The CDR3 nucleotides read TGCGCCAGCAGTGAGGTTAGGGCTAGCGGGACTGACATTCAGTACTTC.